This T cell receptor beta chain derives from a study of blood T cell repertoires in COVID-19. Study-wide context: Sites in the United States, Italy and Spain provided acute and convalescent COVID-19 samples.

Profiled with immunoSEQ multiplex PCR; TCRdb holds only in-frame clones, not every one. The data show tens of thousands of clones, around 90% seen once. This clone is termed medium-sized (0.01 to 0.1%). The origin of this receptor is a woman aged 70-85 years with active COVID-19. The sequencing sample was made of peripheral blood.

The CDR3 loop reads CAISESRGTNYGYTF. CDR3 DNA: TGTGCCATCAGTGAGTCCAGAGGGACTAACTATGGCTACACCTTC. This chain links TRBV10-3 with TRBJ1-2, with no clear D. CDR3 length: 15 residues. V shed 0 bases and J shed 0 bases, with 8 bases lying between them. CDR1 is ENHRY and CDR2 is SYGVKD in the germline V gene.